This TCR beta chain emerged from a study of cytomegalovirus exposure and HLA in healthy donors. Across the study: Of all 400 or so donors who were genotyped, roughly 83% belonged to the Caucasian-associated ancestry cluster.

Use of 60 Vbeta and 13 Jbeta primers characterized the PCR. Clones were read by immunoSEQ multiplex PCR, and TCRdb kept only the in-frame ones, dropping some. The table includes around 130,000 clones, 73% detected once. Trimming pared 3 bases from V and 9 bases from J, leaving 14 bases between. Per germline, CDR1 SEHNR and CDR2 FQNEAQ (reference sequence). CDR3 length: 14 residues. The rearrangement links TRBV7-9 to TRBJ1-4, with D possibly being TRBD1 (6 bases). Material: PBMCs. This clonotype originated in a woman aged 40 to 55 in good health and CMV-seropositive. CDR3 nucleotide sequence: TGTGCCAGCAGCTTGGAGTGGACAGATAAAAAACTGTTTTTT. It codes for CASSLEWTDKKLFF.